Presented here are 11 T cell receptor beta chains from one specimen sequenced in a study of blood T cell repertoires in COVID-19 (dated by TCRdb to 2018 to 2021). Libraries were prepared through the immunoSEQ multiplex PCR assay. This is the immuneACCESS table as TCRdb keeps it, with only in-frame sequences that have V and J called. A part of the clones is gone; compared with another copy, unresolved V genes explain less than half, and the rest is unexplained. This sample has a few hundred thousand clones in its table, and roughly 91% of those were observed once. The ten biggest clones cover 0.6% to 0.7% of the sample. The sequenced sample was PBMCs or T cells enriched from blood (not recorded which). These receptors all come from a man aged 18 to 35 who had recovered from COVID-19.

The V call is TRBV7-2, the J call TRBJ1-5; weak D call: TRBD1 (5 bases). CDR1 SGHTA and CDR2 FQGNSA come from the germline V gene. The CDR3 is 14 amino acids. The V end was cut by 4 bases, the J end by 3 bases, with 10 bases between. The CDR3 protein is CASSYPGYNQPQHF. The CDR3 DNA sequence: TGTGCCAGCAGCTACCCAGGGTACAATCAGCCCCAGCATTTT.

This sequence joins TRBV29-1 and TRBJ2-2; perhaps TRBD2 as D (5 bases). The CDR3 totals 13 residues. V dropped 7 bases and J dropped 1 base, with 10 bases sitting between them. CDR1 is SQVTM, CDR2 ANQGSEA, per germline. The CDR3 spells CSARDWNTGELFF. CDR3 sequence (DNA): TGCAGCGCCCGGGATTGGAACACCGGGGAGCTGTTTTTT.

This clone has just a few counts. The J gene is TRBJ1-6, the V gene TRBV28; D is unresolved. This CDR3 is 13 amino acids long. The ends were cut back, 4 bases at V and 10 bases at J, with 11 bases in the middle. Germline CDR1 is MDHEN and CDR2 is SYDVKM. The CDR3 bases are TGTGCCAGCAGTTCAATAGGAGTCTCACCCCTCCACTTT. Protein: CASSSIGVSPLHF.

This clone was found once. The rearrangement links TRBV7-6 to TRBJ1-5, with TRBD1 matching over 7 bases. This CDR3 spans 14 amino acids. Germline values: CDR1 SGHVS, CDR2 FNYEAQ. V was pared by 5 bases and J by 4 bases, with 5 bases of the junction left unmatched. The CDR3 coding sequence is TGTGCCAGCAGCCTCGGGACAGTTAATCAGCCCCAGCATTTT. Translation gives CASSLGTVNQPQHF.

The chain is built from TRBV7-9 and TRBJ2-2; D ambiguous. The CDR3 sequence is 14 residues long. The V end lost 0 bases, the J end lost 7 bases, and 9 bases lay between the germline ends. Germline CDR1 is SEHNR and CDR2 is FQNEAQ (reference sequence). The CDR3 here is CASSLAAAFGELFF. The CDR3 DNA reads TGTGCCAGCAGCTTAGCGGCTGCATTCGGGGAGCTGTTTTTT. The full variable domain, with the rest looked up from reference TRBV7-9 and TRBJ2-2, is DTGVSQNPRHKITKRGQNVTFRCDPISEHNRLYWYRQTLGQGPEFLTYFQNEAQLEKSRLLSDRFSAERPKGSFSTLEIQRTEQGDSAMYLCASSLAAAFGELFFGEGSRLTVL.

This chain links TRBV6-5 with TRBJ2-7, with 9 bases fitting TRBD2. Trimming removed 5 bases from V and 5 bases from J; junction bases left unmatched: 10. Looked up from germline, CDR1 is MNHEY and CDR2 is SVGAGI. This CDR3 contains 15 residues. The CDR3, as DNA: TGTGCCAGCAGTACAGGGTTGGCGGGGGGGAACGAGCAGTACTTC. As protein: CASSTGLAGGNEQYF.

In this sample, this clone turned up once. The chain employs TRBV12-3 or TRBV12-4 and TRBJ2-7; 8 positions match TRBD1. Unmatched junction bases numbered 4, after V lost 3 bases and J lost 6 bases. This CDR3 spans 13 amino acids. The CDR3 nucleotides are TGTGCCAGCAGTTTTGACAGGGGAGTCGAGCAGTACTTC. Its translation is CASSFDRGVEQYF.

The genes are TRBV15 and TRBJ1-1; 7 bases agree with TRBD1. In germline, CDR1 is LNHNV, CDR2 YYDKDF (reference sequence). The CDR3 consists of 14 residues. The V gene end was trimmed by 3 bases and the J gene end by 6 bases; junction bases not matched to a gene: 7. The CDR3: CATSRRGRAAEAFF. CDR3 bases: TGTGCCACCAGCAGGAGGGGGCGAGCGGCTGAAGCTTTCTTT.

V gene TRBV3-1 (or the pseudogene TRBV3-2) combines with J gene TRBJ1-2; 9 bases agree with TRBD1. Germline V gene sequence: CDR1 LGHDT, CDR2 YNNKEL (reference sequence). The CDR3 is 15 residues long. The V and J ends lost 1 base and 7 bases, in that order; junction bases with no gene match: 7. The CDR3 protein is CASSQARGQGSGYTF. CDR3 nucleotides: TGTGCCAGCAGCCAAGCTCGGGGACAGGGTAGTGGCTACACCTTC.

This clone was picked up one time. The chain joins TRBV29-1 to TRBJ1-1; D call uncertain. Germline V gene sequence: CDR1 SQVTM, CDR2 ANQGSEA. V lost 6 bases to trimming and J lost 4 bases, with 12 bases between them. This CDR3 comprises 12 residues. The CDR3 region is CSVAWSGTEAFF. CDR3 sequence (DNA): TGCAGCGTCGCATGGAGTGGCACTGAAGCTTTCTTT.

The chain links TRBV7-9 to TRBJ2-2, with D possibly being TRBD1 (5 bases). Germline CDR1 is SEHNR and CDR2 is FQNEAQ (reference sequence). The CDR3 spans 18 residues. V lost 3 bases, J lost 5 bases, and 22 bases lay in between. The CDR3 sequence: CASSFTGHHTKGTGELFF. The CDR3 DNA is TGTGCCAGCAGCTTCACCGGACATCACACCAAGGGGACCGGGGAGCTGTTTTTT.